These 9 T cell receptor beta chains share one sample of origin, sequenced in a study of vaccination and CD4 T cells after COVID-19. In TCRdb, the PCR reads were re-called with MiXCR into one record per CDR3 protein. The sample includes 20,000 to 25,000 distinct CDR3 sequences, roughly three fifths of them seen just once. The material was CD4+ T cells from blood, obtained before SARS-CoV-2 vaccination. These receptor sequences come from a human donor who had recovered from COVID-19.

CDR3 loop: CSARTDMNTEAFF. The CDR3 nucleotides are TGCAGTGCCCGGACAGACATGAACACTGAAGCTTTCTTT. The V gene is TRBV20-1, the J gene TRBJ1-1, with D tentatively TRBD1 (6 bases). Per germline, CDR1 DFQATT and CDR2 SNEGSKA (reference sequence). V dropped 6 bases and J dropped 0 bases, with 11 bases sitting between them. CDR3 length: 13 residues.

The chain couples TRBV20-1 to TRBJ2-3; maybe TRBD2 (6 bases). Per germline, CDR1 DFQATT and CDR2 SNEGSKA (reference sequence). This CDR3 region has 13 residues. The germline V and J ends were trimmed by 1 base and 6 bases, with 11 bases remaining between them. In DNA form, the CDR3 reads TGCAGTGCTAGAGGGCGGGGCCGGGATACGCAGTATTTT. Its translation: CSARGRGRDTQYF.

CDR3 protein: CASSTTWTNEQFF. The CDR3 DNA reads TGTGCCAGCAGCACGACATGGACTAATGAGCAGTTCTTC. The chain carries TRBV11-2 and TRBJ2-1; tentatively, D is TRBD2 (5 bases). Between the trimmed V and J ends, which lost 5 bases and 7 bases, there was a span of 12 bases. The CDR3 sequence is 13 residues long. In germline, CDR1 is SGHAT, CDR2 FQNNGV.

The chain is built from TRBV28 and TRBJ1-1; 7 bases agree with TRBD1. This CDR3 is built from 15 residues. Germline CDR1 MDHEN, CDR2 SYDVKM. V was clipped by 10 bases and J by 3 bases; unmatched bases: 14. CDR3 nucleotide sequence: TGTGCCACCCCCGACGCCCAGGGGGGGGACACTGAAGCTTTCTTT. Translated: CATPDAQGGDTEAFF.

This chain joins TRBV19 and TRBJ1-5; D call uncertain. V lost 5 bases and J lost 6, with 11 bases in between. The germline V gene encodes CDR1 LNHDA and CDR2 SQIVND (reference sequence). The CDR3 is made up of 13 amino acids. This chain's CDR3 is CASSVGRLQPQHF. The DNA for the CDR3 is TGTGCCAGTAGTGTAGGGAGGCTTCAGCCCCAGCATTTT.

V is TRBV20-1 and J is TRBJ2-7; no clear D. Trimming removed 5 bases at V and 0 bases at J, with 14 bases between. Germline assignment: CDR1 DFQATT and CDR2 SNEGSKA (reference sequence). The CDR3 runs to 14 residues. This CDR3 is CSALGRSSSYEQYF. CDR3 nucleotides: TGCAGTGCTCTTGGTAGGTCGTCCTCCTACGAGCAGTACTTC.

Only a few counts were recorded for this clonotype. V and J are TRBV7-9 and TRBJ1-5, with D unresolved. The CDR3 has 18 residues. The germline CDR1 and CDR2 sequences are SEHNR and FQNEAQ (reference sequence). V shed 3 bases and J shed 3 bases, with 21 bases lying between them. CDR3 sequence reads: CASSLAPLGVSYNQPQHF. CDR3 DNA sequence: TGTGCCAGCAGCTTGGCCCCCCTTGGGGTAAGCTACAATCAGCCCCAGCATTTT.

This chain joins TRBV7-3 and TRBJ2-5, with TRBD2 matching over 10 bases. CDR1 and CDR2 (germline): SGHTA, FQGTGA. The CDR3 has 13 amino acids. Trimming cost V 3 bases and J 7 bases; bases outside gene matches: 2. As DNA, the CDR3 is TGTGCCAGCAGCTTTGAGCGGGAGGGGACCCAGTACTTC. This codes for CASSFEREGTQYF.

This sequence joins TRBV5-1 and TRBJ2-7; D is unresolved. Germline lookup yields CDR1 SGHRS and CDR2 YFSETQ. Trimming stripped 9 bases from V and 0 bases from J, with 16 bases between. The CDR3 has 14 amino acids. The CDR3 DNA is TGCGCCACTAACCGCTCTCCGACCTCCTACGAGCAGTACTTC. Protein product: CATNRSPTSYEQYF.